This T cell receptor beta chain came from a study of cytomegalovirus exposure and HLA in healthy donors. Study-wide context: When 300 to 500 donors were genotyped, approximately 80% of them were found to fall in the Caucasian-associated ancestry cluster.

Germline V gives CDR1 MNHEY, CDR2 SVGAGI. This CDR3 is built from 14 residues. V gave up 7 bases and J gave up 4 bases, with 16 bases separating them. PCR involved 60 Vbeta and 13 Jbeta primers. The repertoire was sequenced with immunoSEQ multiplex PCR; TCRdb's copy has only in-frame clones and lacks some. The sample carries some 150,000 clones, 65% to 80% recorded once. Concerning this clone itself: Its target is unknown.

Findings of the study overall: Researchers counted 164 TCR beta chains as cytomegalovirus-associated. It was reported that the classifier diagnosed cytomegalovirus status with high specificity and sensitivity in both the original and validation cohorts. HLA alleles showed associations with about 17,000 TCR beta sequences in a later analysis, at a 0.05 false discovery rate.

This chain connects TRBV6-5 to TRBJ1-1; D remains ambiguous. This sequence originates from a woman between 40 and 50 years old in good health and CMV-seronegative. Sequenced: PBMCs. CDR3 protein: CASTQPDGSTEAFF. DNA for the CDR3: TGTGCCAGCACCCAACCAGATGGGAGCACTGAAGCTTTCTTT.